The following is a T cell receptor beta chain sequence with its context. The antigen remains undetermined. Some clones are missing from TCRdb's copy, which holds only in-frame ones; the method was immunoSEQ multiplex PCR. The sample lists 130,000 or so clones; around nine tenths were seen once. This sample was taken from a study of OX40 agonist ivuxolimab in advanced cancers. About the research overall: Partial responses, seen in three patients, involved one hepatocellular carcinoma and two cutaneous melanomas. The study's findings and limits: Normalized T-cell clonal expansion was also low in some nonresponders.

The CDR3 sequence is 17 residues long. CDR1 is SEHNR, CDR2 FQNEAQ, per germline (reference sequence). Trimming stripped 2 bases from V and 0 bases from J, with 15 bases between. J is TRBJ2-3 and V is TRBV7-9; D uncertain. Sample: CD4+ or CD8+ T cells sorted from blood, taken in a trial of the OX40 agonist ivuxolimab. The TCR comes from an adult with an advanced solid tumor such as melanoma, head and neck, liver or kidney cancer. The CDR3 spells CASSLRSPDLSTDTQYF. The CDR3 coding sequence is TGTGCCAGCAGCTTACGCAGTCCTGACCTTAGCACAGATACGCAGTATTTT.